This T cell receptor (beta chain) was observed in a study of glioma-infiltrating T cells. The V gene's germline CDR1 is MNHEY and CDR2 SMNVEV (reference sequence). Trimming shortened V by 7 bases and J by 9 bases, and 7 bases separated the two germline ends. This CDR3 contains 10 residues. Using RNA template, CDR3s of TCR alpha and beta were amplified with iRepertoire arm-PCR. TCRdb fed the multiplex PCR reads into MiXCR, producing one record per CDR3 protein. The profile shows under 150,000 distinct CDR3 sequences, approximately 24% of them singletons. This clonotype was seen repeatedly, ten times or more.

This chain uses TRBV27 with TRBJ1-5; D remains unclear. This clonotype was obtained from a human donor with low-grade glioma or glioblastoma, undergoing nonglioma brain surgery, or in good health (not recorded which). Sample: glioma tissue, nonneoplastic brain tissue, or PBMCs (not recorded which). The CDR3 DNA reads as TGTGCCAGCATCGGGCCGCCCCAGCATTTT. It encodes CASIGPPQHF.